The next 21 T cell receptor beta chains were all read from a single sample in a study of neurological immune-mediated disorders. One entry per CDR3 protein results from TCRdb running MiXCR on the 5' RACE reads. The table lists fewer than 55,000 distinct CDR3 sequences, about 6% of them singletons, with around 0.57% in the top ten. The sample was CD4+ T cells from blood. The receptors derive from a woman between 35 and 50 years old in good health.

This clonotype showed up many times. This chain joins TRBV5-1 and TRBJ2-1; TRBD2 aligns across 9 bases. This CDR3 is 19 amino acids long. J lost 7 bases, V lost 0 bases, and 17 bases had no gene match. The V gene's germline CDR1 is SGHRS and CDR2 YFSETQ. This CDR3 reads CASSLVAGDGVGTANEQFF. The CDR3 coding sequence is TGCGCCAGCAGCTTGGTAGCGGGAGACGGTGTGGGCACAGCAAATGAGCAGTTCTTC.

This clonotype was seen repeatedly, ten times or more. This rearrangement joins TRBV6-5 to TRBJ1-2; 7 bases align to TRBD1. The junction had 14 bases not matched to a gene; V was cut back by 3 bases and J by 10 bases. Germline V gives CDR1 MNHEY, CDR2 SVGAGI. This CDR3 comprises 15 residues. CDR3 region: CASSYGQDYRKNYTF. The CDR3 region has the DNA TGTGCCAGCAGTTATGGACAGGACTACCGAAAGAACTACACCTTC.

There are many counts of this clonotype. This sequence joins TRBV6-1 and TRBJ2-7; a possible D gene is TRBD2 (5 bases). The V gene's germline CDR1 is MNHNS and CDR2 SASEGT. Deletions cut 3 bases from V and 6 bases from J, with 18 bases between. This CDR3 comprises 15 residues. CDR3 amino acids: CASSELLASTSEQYF. In DNA, the CDR3 is TGTGCCAGCAGTGAGCTCCTAGCCAGTACATCCGAGCAGTACTTC.

This clonotype was detected ten times or more. The chain couples TRBV7-6 to TRBJ2-1; 7 bases agree with TRBD2. CDR3 length: 16 amino acids. The V gene's germline CDR1 is SGHVS and CDR2 FNYEAQ. With V trimmed by 0 bases and J by 2 bases, 4 bases remained unmatched. CDR3 amino acids: CASSLARERTYNEQFF. In DNA, the CDR3 is TGTGCCAGCAGCTTAGCGCGGGAGCGGACCTACAATGAGCAGTTCTTC. Complete variable domain (other parts from reference TRBV7-6 and TRBJ2-1): GAGVSQSPRYKVTKRGQDVALRCDPISGHVSLYWYRQALGQGPEFLTYFNYEAQQDKSGLPNDRFSAERPEGSISTLTIQRTEQRDSAMYRCASSLARERTYNEQFFGPGTRLTVL.

The CDR3 sequence: CAWSGGEGHEQFF. DNA for the CDR3: TGTGCCTGGAGCGGCGGGGAGGGTCATGAGCAGTTCTTC. V and J are TRBV30 and TRBJ2-1; TRBD2 matches 7 bases. CDR1 and CDR2 from the germline V gene are GTSNPN and SVGIG (reference sequence). Trimming at V came to 3 bases and at J to 8 bases, leaving 7 bases not matched to a gene. This CDR3 spans 13 amino acids.

This clonotype came up many times. The chain employs TRBV29-1 and TRBJ2-3, with D unclear. Germline CDR1 and CDR2: SQVTM and ANQGSEA. CDR3 length: 14 amino acids. Trimming took off 1 base at V and 4 bases at J, with 12 bases between the two ends. CDR3 protein: CSVEGGTGADTQYF. The CDR3, as DNA: TGCAGCGTTGAAGGCGGTACTGGTGCAGATACGCAGTATTTT.

This clonotype was found many times. The chain links TRBV20-1 to TRBJ2-7; D not resolved. Trimming removed 4 bases from V and 5 bases from J, with 6 bases in between. CDR1 is DFQATT and CDR2 is SNEGSKA in the germline V gene (reference sequence). The CDR3 is 10 residues long. Here the CDR3 reads CSAMDDEQYF. The CDR3 nucleotides are TGCAGTGCTATGGACGACGAGCAGTACTTC.

Ten or more counts support this clonotype. The rearrangement links TRBV7-2 to TRBJ2-5; 9 bases map to TRBD2. The V gene's germline CDR1 is SGHTA and CDR2 FQGNSA. V shed 1 base and J 5 bases; nucleotides not matched to a gene: 11. The CDR3 is 17 residues long. The CDR3 bases are TGTGCCAGCAGCTTAGAAGGGCGGGAGGGCTTGAGGGAGACCCAGTACTTC. Translation gives CASSLEGREGLRETQYF.

The sample holds many counts of this clonotype. The chain uses TRBV5-1 and TRBJ2-5; maybe TRBD2 (6 bases). Germline CDR1 is SGHRS and CDR2 is YFSETQ. The CDR3 runs 14 residues. V was clipped by 0 bases and J by 5 bases, with 11 bases between them. This CDR3 reads CASSLAKGRETQYF. CDR3 DNA: TGCGCCAGCAGCTTGGCCAAGGGGAGGGAGACCCAGTACTTC. The full variable domain, completed using reference TRBV5-1 and TRBJ2-5, is KAGVTQTPRYLIKTRGQQVTLSCSPISGHRSVSWYQQTPGQGLQFLFEYFSETQRNKGNFPGRFSGRQFSNSRSEMNVSTLELGDSALYLCASSLAKGRETQYFGPGTRLLVL.

In this sample, this clonotype turned up many times. The J gene is TRBJ1-1, the V gene TRBV11-2; the D gene is possibly TRBD1 (6 bases). The V gene's germline CDR1 is SGHAT and CDR2 FQNNGV. V lost 5 bases to trimming and J lost 4 bases, with 11 bases between them. This CDR3 spans 13 amino acids. Here the CDR3 reads CASSTRGATEAFF. The CDR3, as DNA: TGTGCCAGCAGCACAAGGGGGGCCACTGAAGCTTTCTTT.

There are many counts of this clonotype. This sequence joins TRBV29-1 and TRBJ2-1; TRBD2 matches at 11 bases. Losses at the gene ends were 4 bases for V and 4 bases for J; bases not matched to a gene: 3. There are 14 residues in the CDR3. CDR1 is SQVTM and CDR2 is ANQGSEA in the germline V gene. CDR3 coding DNA: TGCAGCGTTGTGGGACTAGCGGATTACAATGAGCAGTTCTTC. Translated, it gives CSVVGLADYNEQFF.

In this sample, this clonotype turned up many times. The chain uses TRBV27 and TRBJ2-7; D might be TRBD2 (5 bases). CDR1 and CDR2 (germline): MNHEY, SMNVEV (reference sequence). Trimming stripped 9 bases from V and 3 bases from J, with 18 bases between. CDR3 size: 14 residues. The CDR3 DNA sequence: TGTGCCAGTAGAAGGCCTGGACTCTTCTACGAGCAGTACTTC. Translating it yields CASRRPGLFYEQYF.

J is TRBJ1-5 and V is TRBV16; D remains unclear. The CDR3 runs to 14 residues. CDR1 and CDR2 (germline): KGHSY, FQNENV. Trimming stripped 3 bases from V and 0 bases from J, with 6 bases between. The CDR3 is CASSQGNSNQPQHF. The CDR3 region has the DNA TGTGCCAGCAGCCAGGGGAATAGCAATCAGCCCCAGCATTTT.

In its sample, this clonotype was seen many times. The genes are TRBV29-1 and TRBJ1-2, with D tentatively TRBD1 (6 bases). V dropped 7 bases and J dropped 4 bases, with 13 bases sitting between them. Per the germline V gene, CDR1 is SQVTM and CDR2 is ANQGSEA. This CDR3 is 12 amino acids long. This CDR3 is CSAGGQLYGYTF. The CDR3 DNA reads TGCAGCGCTGGAGGACAGCTCTATGGCTACACCTTC.

V and J are TRBV28 and TRBJ2-5; D is possibly TRBD1 (6 bases). Germline V gene sequence: CDR1 MDHEN, CDR2 SYDVKM. The V end lost 2 bases, the J end lost 1 base, and 11 bases lay between the germline ends. The CDR3 spans 15 residues. The CDR3 coding sequence is TGTGCCAGCAGTTTAGCCCCGGACAGCCAAGAGACCCAGTACTTC. Protein sequence: CASSLAPDSQETQYF.

This clonotype was counted many times. This chain connects TRBV20-1 to TRBJ1-5; 7 bases are a match to TRBD1. Germline values: CDR1 DFQATT, CDR2 SNEGSKA (reference sequence). J gave up 3 bases and V 5 bases, and 10 bases lay outside the gene matches. The CDR3 loop spans 15 amino acids. This chain's CDR3 is CSAPIRTGVNQPQHF. CDR3 coding DNA: TGCAGTGCTCCTATCCGGACAGGAGTCAATCAGCCCCAGCATTTT.

This clonotype was found many times. The gene calls are TRBV12-3 or TRBV12-4 and TRBJ2-3; D possibly uses TRBD1 or TRBD2 (6 bases each). The CDR3 is 16 amino acids. V lost 5 bases to trimming and J lost 5 bases, with 20 bases between them. In nucleotides, the CDR3 is TGTGCCAGCAGTCCCAGCTCGGGGGCGCGTGTAGATACGCAGTATTTT. It is translated as CASSPSSGARVDTQYF.

There are many counts of this clonotype. This sequence joins TRBV20-1 and TRBJ1-2; D not certain. CDR3 length equals 12 residues. Per the germline V gene, CDR1 is DFQATT and CDR2 is SNEGSKA (reference sequence). The V end lost 1 base, the J end lost 8 bases, and 11 bases lay between the germline ends. CDR3: CSARGGGGGYTF. CDR3 DNA sequence: TGCAGTGCTAGAGGCGGAGGCGGAGGCTACACCTTC.

Many counts were recorded for this clonotype. The V and J genes are TRBV6-5 and TRBJ1-1; the match to TRBD1 covers 7 bases. With V trimmed by 1 base and J by 6 bases, 5 bases remained unmatched. The CDR3 consists of 14 residues. Per the germline V gene, CDR1 is MNHEY and CDR2 is SVGAGI. The CDR3 region has the DNA TGTGCCAGCAGTTACTACGGGACAGTGGCTGAAGCTTTCTTT. Amino acids: CASSYYGTVAEAFF.

This clonotype came up many times. CDR3 region: CASSVGARENYGYTF. The DNA for the CDR3 is TGTGCCAGCAGCGTAGGGGCCCGGGAGAACTATGGCTACACCTTC. The chain carries TRBV9 and TRBJ1-2; the D is unclear. Germline lookup yields CDR1 SGDLS and CDR2 YYNGEE. V lost 0 bases, J lost 2 bases, and 11 bases lay in between. The CDR3 has 15 residues.

This clonotype has ten or more counts. The rearrangement uses TRBV29-1 and TRBJ1-2, with TRBD1 matching over 9 bases. Germline CDR1 reads SQVTM; CDR2 reads ANQGSEA. The CDR3 has 11 amino acids. With V trimmed by 5 bases and J by 6 bases, 1 base remained unmatched. The CDR3 DNA reads TGCAGCGTTTACAGGGGGCATGGCTACACCTTC. As protein: CSVYRGHGYTF.